These 30 T cell receptor beta chains share one sample of origin, sequenced in a study of blood T cell repertoires in COVID-19. Some clones are missing from TCRdb's copy, which holds only in-frame ones; the method was immunoSEQ multiplex PCR. The sample lists 95,000 to 150,000 clones; 70% to 80% were seen once. The source material was peripheral blood. All receptors derive from a human donor in a cohort sampled during active COVID-19.

This chain joins TRBV10-3 and TRBJ2-7; 14 positions match TRBD2. The CDR3 has 16 residues. From germline, CDR1 is ENHRY and CDR2 SYGVKD. J was trimmed by 5 bases and V by 0 bases; bases with no gene match: 3. CDR3 bases: TGTGCCATCAGTGAGTCGGAGGGACTAGCGGGAGACGAGCAGTACTTC. Translating gives CAISESEGLAGDEQYF.

This sequence joins TRBV5-1 and TRBJ2-7; TRBD2 matches 12 bases. Germline trimming cut 4 bases from V and 0 bases from J; bases unmatched to any gene: 5. This CDR3 spans 16 amino acids. Per germline, CDR1 SGHRS and CDR2 YFSETQ. The CDR3 loop reads CASSAGLAGSSYEQYF. The CDR3 DNA reads TGCGCCAGCAGCGCCGGACTAGCGGGGAGCTCCTACGAGCAGTACTTC.

The V call is TRBV13, the J call TRBJ2-3; possibly TRBD1 for D (6 bases). Germline lookup yields CDR1 PRHDT and CDR2 FYEKMQ (reference sequence). This CDR3 region has 15 residues. Deletions cut 0 bases from V and 3 bases from J, with 10 bases between. CDR3 coding DNA: TGTGCCAGCAGCTTAGGTCAGGGGACAACAGATACGCAGTATTTT. Its translation is CASSLGQGTTDTQYF.

V and J are TRBV13 and TRBJ1-6, with 7 bases matching TRBD1. The CDR3 spans 15 residues. Losses at the gene ends were 6 bases for V and 9 bases for J; bases not matched to a gene: 11. The germline CDR1 and CDR2 sequences are PRHDT and FYEKMQ (reference sequence). The CDR3 is CASSLGGQWASPLHF. CDR3 coding DNA: TGTGCCAGCAGTCTAGGGGGACAGTGGGCTTCACCCCTCCACTTT.

CDR3 sequence reads: CASSRTSGGGETQYF. DNA for the CDR3: TGTGCCAGCAGTCGGACTAGCGGGGGGGGAGAGACCCAGTACTTC. This rearrangement joins TRBV6-5 to TRBJ2-5, with 15 positions matching TRBD2. V trimming: 5 bases; J trimming: 4 bases; junction bases outside the gene matches: 2. This CDR3 spans 15 amino acids. Germline lookup yields CDR1 MNHEY and CDR2 SVGAGI.

The rearrangement links TRBV11-2 to TRBJ2-4, with D hard to call. CDR1 is SGHAT, CDR2 FQNNGV, per germline. Deletions cut 1 base from V and 8 bases from J, with 12 bases between. The length of the CDR3 is 14 residues. The CDR3 bases are TGTGCCAGCAGCTTAGTGAGCAGCGTAGACATTCAGTACTTC. Protein product: CASSLVSSVDIQYF.

CDR3 in DNA: TGTGCCTGGAGTGTTTTAGGGGGCAAGGGGAATTCACCCCTCCACTTT. This translates into CAWSVLGGKGNSPLHF. This chain connects TRBV30 to TRBJ1-6, with 7 bases matching TRBD1. V was clipped by 0 bases and J by 7 bases; unmatched bases: 9. The CDR3 sequence is 16 residues long. The V gene's germline CDR1 is GTSNPN and CDR2 SVGIG (reference sequence).

The chain couples TRBV6-1 to TRBJ2-7; 11 nucleotides agree with TRBD2. Germline CDR1 MNHNS, CDR2 SASEGT. The CDR3 is 21 amino acids. Trimming removed 0 bases from V and 2 bases from J; junction bases left unmatched: 18. The CDR3 is CASSEAGGGLAGGPIPYEQYF. CDR3 bases: TGTGCCAGCAGTGAAGCCGGGGGGGGGCTAGCGGGAGGCCCTATCCCCTACGAGCAGTACTTC.

This chain connects TRBV6-6 to TRBJ2-7; 10 bases match TRBD1. CDR3 size: 15 residues. The junction had 7 bases not matched to a gene; V was cut back by 6 bases and J by 2 bases. The germline gives CDR1 MNHNY, CDR2 SVGAGI (reference sequence). The DNA of the CDR3 is TGTGCCAGCAGCCCCGCAGGGACAGGGGCCTACGAGCAGTACTTC. Protein product: CASSPAGTGAYEQYF.

V usage is TRBV11-1 and J usage is TRBJ2-7, with D hard to call. Germline CDR1 reads SGHAT; CDR2 reads FQDESV (reference sequence). V was pared by 4 bases and J by 3 bases, with 13 bases between. This CDR3 is 14 amino acids long. DNA of the CDR3: TGTGCCAGCAGCTCCCTGACTGGCAGCTACGAGCAGTACTTC. Protein product: CASSSLTGSYEQYF.

The V gene is TRBV11-3, the J gene TRBJ2-7; D not resolved. This CDR3 is built from 15 residues. V lost 2 bases and J 1 base, leaving 12 bases between the germline ends. Germline V lookup: CDR1 SGHNT, CDR2 YENEEA. CDR3 DNA sequence: TGTGCCAGCAGCTTAAGGCCAGGCCTATCCTACGAGCAGTACTTC. Its translation is CASSLRPGLSYEQYF.

The CDR3 loop reads CATGLAPLNEQFF. CDR3 in DNA: TGTGCCACGGGACTAGCGCCTCTCAATGAGCAGTTCTTC. The chain has TRBV28 and TRBJ2-1; TRBD2 agrees at 10 bases. J lost 6 bases, V lost 10 bases, and 6 bases had no gene match. This CDR3 contains 13 residues. Germline V lookup: CDR1 MDHEN, CDR2 SYDVKM.

V and J are TRBV6-5 and TRBJ1-2; TRBD1 is a possible D gene (6 bases). Trimming took 10 bases from V and 6 from J, leaving 18 bases between them. CDR1 and CDR2 from the germline V gene are MNHEY and SVGAGI. CDR3 length equals 13 residues. The chain's CDR3 is CAILEDRRDGYTF. For the CDR3, the DNA is TGTGCCATCCTGGAAGACAGGAGAGATGGCTACACCTTC.

The rearrangement links TRBV2 to TRBJ2-6, with 7 bases identical to TRBD2. Germline-derived CDR1 and CDR2 are SNHLY and FYNNEI. CDR3 length: 15 residues. V trimming: 7 bases; J trimming: 2 bases; junction bases outside the gene matches: 5. CDR3 in amino acids: CASKREGPGANVLTF. In DNA, the CDR3 is TGTGCCAGCAAGCGGGAAGGGCCTGGGGCCAACGTCCTGACTTTC. Using reference TRBV2 and TRBJ2-6 for the parts outside the CDR3, the full variable domain is EPEVTQTPSHQVTQMGQEVILRCVPISNHLYFYWYRQILGQKVEFLVSFYNNEISEKSEIFDDQFSVERPDGSNFTLKIRSTKLEDSAMYFCASKREGPGANVLTFGAGSRLTVL.

The gene calls are TRBV7-9 and TRBJ2-6; TRBD1 aligns across 7 bases. CDR3 length: 14 amino acids. CDR1 is SEHNR and CDR2 is FQNEAQ in the germline V gene (reference sequence). Trimming cost V 5 bases and J 7 bases; bases outside gene matches: 5. CDR3 coding DNA: TGTGCCAGCAGCGTGGACAGGTCCGCCAACGTCCTGACTTTC. Amino acid sequence: CASSVDRSANVLTF.

The genes are TRBV27 and TRBJ1-2; 7 bases map to TRBD1. This CDR3 is built from 13 residues. The junction had 6 bases not matched to a gene; V was cut back by 6 bases and J by 5 bases. CDR1 and CDR2 from the germline V gene are MNHEY and SMNVEV (reference sequence). CDR3 amino acids: CASRAGGWYGYTF. As DNA, the CDR3 is TGTGCCAGCAGGGCAGGGGGATGGTATGGCTACACCTTC.

Worth noting for this clone: The sample carries other DNA sequences with the same CDR3. The chain couples TRBV27 to TRBJ1-5, with D perhaps TRBD1 (6 bases). The CDR3 totals 14 residues. Germline V gene data show CDR1 as MNHEY and CDR2 as SMNVEV (reference sequence). Trimming removed 6 bases at V and 3 bases at J, with 12 bases between. CDR3 coding DNA: TGTGCCAGCAGCCCTCGGGACAACAATCAGCCCCAGCATTTT. Translating gives CASSPRDNNQPQHF.

The rearrangement links TRBV19 to TRBJ2-7, with TRBD1 identical over 8 bases. The CDR3 sequence is 16 residues long. The J segment lost 2 bases and the V segment lost 0 bases, leaving 6 bases of the junction unmatched. Looked up from germline, CDR1 is LNHDA and CDR2 is SQIVND (reference sequence). The CDR3 here is CASSIDSGGLPYEQYF. CDR3 DNA sequence: TGTGCCAGTAGTATAGACTCAGGGGGCCTACCCTACGAGCAGTACTTC.

The chain is built from TRBV29-1 and TRBJ1-2; D unresolved. The V gene lost 5 bases and the J gene lost 2 bases, with 9 bases spanning the gap. CDR1 and CDR2 from the germline V gene are SQVTM and ANQGSEA. The CDR3 sequence is 12 residues long. CDR3 region: CSVTGNNYGYTF. The CDR3 DNA is TGCAGCGTTACCGGGAACAACTATGGCTACACCTTC.

This rearrangement joins TRBV18 to TRBJ2-7; TRBD1 agrees at 9 bases. CDR3 size: 14 residues. Germline V gene data show CDR1 as KGHSH and CDR2 as LQKENI. Losses at the gene ends were 2 bases for V and 4 bases for J; bases not matched to a gene: 3. CDR3 DNA: TGTGCCAGCTCACCAAGGACAGGGGCATACGAGCAGTACTTC. It specifies CASSPRTGAYEQYF.

The rearrangement joins TRBV19 to TRBJ2-1, with TRBD1 matching over 11 bases. The germline CDR1 and CDR2 sequences are LNHDA and SQIVND (reference sequence). With V trimmed by 4 bases and J by 5 bases, 4 bases remained unmatched. The CDR3 consists of 15 residues. The CDR3 region is CASSNRDRGNNEQFF. Written as DNA, the CDR3 is TGTGCCAGTAGTAACCGGGACAGGGGGAACAATGAGCAGTTCTTC.

The rearrangement joins TRBV27 to TRBJ1-2; 8 nucleotides line up with TRBD1. V lost 5 bases to trimming and J lost 0 bases; unmatched junction nucleotides: 11. The CDR3 consists of 17 residues. Germline V gene data show CDR1 as MNHEY and CDR2 as SMNVEV (reference sequence). CDR3 sequence (DNA): TGTGCCAGCAGTCCAGGACAGGGACTAAGAACTAACTATGGCTACACCTTC. Translating it yields CASSPGQGLRTNYGYTF.

This clone has a handful of counts. The genes are TRBV30 and TRBJ1-4, with a possible D match to TRBD1 (5 bases). The V gene lost 1 base and the J gene lost 5 bases, with 14 bases spanning the gap. The CDR3 length is 15 residues. Germline V gene lookup returns CDR1 GTSNPN and CDR2 SVGIG (reference sequence). The chain's CDR3 is CAWSEVDAGNEKLFF. CDR3 bases: TGTGCCTGGAGTGAAGTAGACGCAGGGAATGAAAAACTGTTTTTT.

The V and J genes are TRBV28 and TRBJ2-7, with D perhaps matching TRBD1 (6 bases). Germline CDR1 reads MDHEN; CDR2 reads SYDVKM. The CDR3 covers 13 residues. Trimming took off 6 bases at V and 4 bases at J, with 13 bases between the two ends. This CDR3 is CASRPTGYYEQYF. The CDR3 nucleotides are TGTGCCAGCAGACCCACAGGGTATTACGAGCAGTACTTC.

J is TRBJ2-7 and V is TRBV11-3; 8 nucleotides align to TRBD2. The CDR3 is 15 amino acids. Germline CDR1 SGHNT, CDR2 YENEEA. The trim removed 5 bases at V and 3 bases at J, leaving 9 bases unmatched. The DNA of the CDR3 is TGTGCCAGCAGCCTCAGAGCGGGAGTCGGCTACGAGCAGTACTTC. The encoded protein is CASSLRAGVGYEQYF. The full variable domain, in which reference TRBV11-3 and TRBJ2-7 provide the parts outside the CDR3, is EAGVVQSPRYKIIEKKQPVAFWCNPISGHNTLYWYLQNLGQGPELLIRYENEEAVDDSQLPKDRFSAERLKGVDSTLKIQPAELGDSAVYLCASSLRAGVGYEQYFGPGTRLTVT.

The chain recombines TRBV27 with TRBJ1-6, with 7 nucleotides matching TRBD1. V lost 6 bases and J lost 8; bases outside the gene matches: 13. Germline lookup yields CDR1 MNHEY and CDR2 SMNVEV (reference sequence). The CDR3 length is 16 residues. The CDR3 nucleotides read TGTGCCAGCAGACTTGAAGGGGGCGGGTTTTATTCACCCCTCCACTTT. Residues: CASRLEGGGFYSPLHF.

The chain recombines TRBV6-1 with TRBJ2-7; TRBD1 agrees at 7 bases. The CDR3 is 15 residues long. Germline V gene lookup returns CDR1 MNHNS and CDR2 SASEGT. J gave up 3 bases and V 2 bases, and 7 bases lay outside the gene matches. CDR3 amino acids: CASSEILHRGYEQYF. The CDR3, as DNA: TGTGCCAGCAGTGAAATATTACACAGGGGCTACGAGCAGTACTTC.

This sequence joins TRBV30 and TRBJ2-2; D is possibly TRBD2 (5 bases). CDR3 length: 16 amino acids. The ends were cut back, 0 bases at V and 4 bases at J, with 15 bases in the middle. Per the germline V gene, CDR1 is GTSNPN and CDR2 is SVGIG (reference sequence). DNA for the CDR3: TGTGCCTGGAGTGTAAAGGGCAGTGCGGGCACCGGGGAGCTGTTTTTT. Encoded protein: CAWSVKGSAGTGELFF.

This clone was found once. DNA for the CDR3: TGTGCCAGCAGGTGGACGGACTTTAATTCACCCCTCCACTTT. This encodes CASRWTDFNSPLHF. V gene TRBV11-2 combines with J gene TRBJ1-6; D unresolved. Per the germline V gene, CDR1 is SGHAT and CDR2 is FQNNGV. V was cut by 6 bases and J by 6 bases, with 12 bases left in between. The CDR3 sequence is 14 residues long.

The chain joins TRBV6-5 to TRBJ2-6; the D gene is possibly TRBD1 (5 bases). Deletions cut 7 bases from V and 2 bases from J, with 12 bases between. Germline-derived CDR1 and CDR2 are MNHEY and SVGAGI. The CDR3 is 15 residues long. CDR3 sequence: CASKTGTPGANVLTF. CDR3 coding DNA: TGTGCCAGCAAAACAGGTACTCCTGGGGCCAACGTCCTGACTTTC.